This entry is about one T cell receptor beta chain. This sample was included in a study of T-cell memory formation after mild COVID-19. Per germline, CDR1 SGHRS and CDR2 YFSETQ. The CDR3 spans 15 residues. V was clipped by 4 bases and J by 3 bases, with 14 bases between them. TCRdb reprocessed the 5' RACE reads with MiXCR, giving one entry per CDR3 protein. The sample includes hundreds of thousands of distinct CDR3 sequences, around 15% of them seen just once. The receptor comes from a young man who had mild COVID-19 (a few samples of this study predate the infection). Cell type and time point are not known. The V call is TRBV5-1, the J call TRBJ1-5, with D possibly matching TRBD1 (6 bases). The sequencing sample was made of PBMCs or a T cell subset sorted from them (not recorded which). CDR3 loop: CASSPGDFTNQPQHF. The DNA of the CDR3 is TGCGCCAGCAGCCCAGGGGACTTTACCAATCAGCCCCAGCATTTT.